This TCR beta chain is from a study of response to subunit inactivated influenza vaccine (dated by TCRdb to 2017 to 2018). Context from the whole study: The study used deep quantitative T cell receptor repertoire profiling to track responses to a trivalent subunit inactivated influenza vaccine. The research as a whole found: It was suggested by the authors that each seasonal influenza vaccination may recruit only a limited number of new T cells.

Worth noting for this clonotype: No antigen is known for it. Base quality data are lacking; no much larger clone is found one base away.

Per the germline V gene, SNHLY is the CDR1 and FYNNEI is the CDR2. The CDR3 holds 15 amino acids from the cysteine to the phenylalanine. Only CDR3 DNA is held: 45 bases, read in frame from base 1. V and J are trimmed by 6 bases and 2 bases, and the gene matches miss 6 bases of the junction. Preparation of the library involved RT-PCR. Sequencing instrument: Illumina HiSeq 2500. Starting from the raw public reads, TCRdb applied fastp trimming at Q25, assembled clones with MiXCR and retained in-frame beta chains. Duplicate CDR3 protein sequences are folded into a single record with the most common DNA and genes. Across this sample there are around 190,000 distinct CDR3 sequences, with about an eighth seen only once. About a quarter of the sample goes to the ten largest clones.

The input for sequencing was CD8+ T cells sorted from PBMCs, taken 5 to 6 days after vaccination. The TCR comes from a man between 45 and 60 years old who received an inactivated influenza vaccine. Donor details come from another sample of the same person, matched by shared clones. The chain employs TRBV2 and TRBJ2-1, with TRBD1 identical over 8 junction bases. DNA sequence: TGTGCCAGCAGCGCAGGGGGCCCAACCTACAATGAGCAGTTCTTC. Protein translation: CASSAGGPTYNEQFF.